A selection of T cell receptor beta chains follows, all from one sample in a study of T cells in Graves' hyperthyroidism and ophthalmopathy. TCRdb passed the multiplex PCR reads through MiXCR, listing each CDR3 protein once. This sample carries hundreds of thousands of distinct CDR3 sequences, 13% to 15% of them seen once, and the ten largest clones take roughly an eighth. Sequenced material: blood. The receptors were sampled from a woman aged 45-60 years with Graves' ophthalmopathy. Both conserved end residues are part of each CDR3. Each record gives: J gene, V gene, D gene, clone size, CDR3 protein, CDR3 DNA. D genes are given only for firm matches. Expanded clones are given a class, and other clones once, few, many or no size at all.

TRBJ1-2 | TRBV27 | - | many | CASSFQANYGYTF | TGTGCCAGCAGTTTCCAGGCTAACTATGGCTACACCTTC
TRBJ2-6 | TRBV12-3/TRBV12-4 | - | many | CASSWVSSGANVLTF | TGTGCCAGCAGTTGGGTTAGCTCTGGGGCCAACGTCCTGACTTTC
TRBJ1-2 | TRBV7-2 | TRBD1 | many | CASTQDRGGGYTF | TGTGCCAGCACCCAGGACAGGGGTGGCGGCTACACCTTC
TRBJ1-2 | TRBV7-9 | - | many | CASSLVQGEGYTF | TGTGCCAGCAGCTTAGTCCAGGGCGAGGGCTACACCTTC
TRBJ2-7 | TRBV29-1 | - | - | CSAGVSREQYF | TGCAGCGCGGGAGTTTCGCGCGAGCAGTACTTC
TRBJ2-1 | TRBV3-1 | - | many | CASSQEGLHNEQFF | TGTGCCAGCAGCCAGGAGGGACTCCACAATGAGCAGTTCTTC
TRBJ2-1 | TRBV7-8 | - | many | CASSLARINNEQFF | TGTGCCAGCAGCTTAGCGCGGATCAACAATGAGCAGTTCTTC
TRBJ2-2 | TRBV30 | TRBD2 | many | CSCASGPNTGELFF | TGTTCTTGTGCTAGCGGGCCGAACACCGGGGAGCTGTTTTTT
TRBJ2-1 | TRBV7-9 | TRBD2 | many | CASSLTSGRSYNEQFF | TGTGCCAGCAGTCTTACTAGCGGGAGGTCCTACAATGAGCAGTTCTTC
TRBJ1-6 | TRBV5-1 | TRBD1 | - | CASSSERQGLNSPLHF | TGCGCCAGCAGCTCGGAGAGACAGGGTCTAAATTCACCCCTCCACTTT
TRBJ1-1 | TRBV28 | - | many | CASSLNREGNTEAFF | TGTGCCAGCAGTTTGAACAGGGAGGGAAACACTGAAGCTTTCTTT
TRBJ2-3 | TRBV29-1 | - | - | CSVVDSGSRGADTQYF | TGCAGCGTTGTTGATAGCGGATCCCGCGGGGCAGATACGCAGTATTTT
TRBJ2-1 | TRBV18 | - | many | CASSPPGFGVTYNEQFF | TGTGCCAGCTCACCACCGGGTTTCGGGGTGACCTACAATGAGCAGTTCTTC
TRBJ2-1 | TRBV28 | TRBD2 | many | CASSFRGLAGAYEQFF | TGTGCCAGCAGTTTTAGGGGTCTAGCGGGAGCTTATGAGCAGTTCTTC
TRBJ1-1 | TRBV5-1 | - | few | CASSLSTTGRLNTEAFF | TGCGCCAGCAGCTTGTCGACGACAGGAAGATTAAACACTGAAGCTTTCTTT
TRBJ2-7 | TRBV12-3/TRBV12-4 | - | many | CASSPGPGSPAYEQYF | TGTGCCAGCAGTCCAGGCCCCGGATCTCCGGCCTACGAGCAGTACTTC
TRBJ2-7 | TRBV28 | TRBD2 | many | CASSFILAGVDEQYF | TGTGCCAGCAGTTTTATCTTAGCGGGAGTTGACGAGCAGTACTTC
TRBJ2-5 | TRBV28 | TRBD2 | - | CASSLLQRGQETQYF | TGTGCCAGCAGTTTATTACAGCGGGGGCAAGAGACCCAGTACTTC
TRBJ1-3 | TRBV2 | - | few | CASSPGSKRSGNTIYF | TGTGCCAGCAGTCCGGGTTCCAAACGCTCTGGAAACACCATATATTTT
TRBJ2-3 | TRBV7-6 | TRBD2 | - | CASSLGGLAGGTDTQYF | TGTGCCAGCAGCTTAGGGGGACTAGCGGGCGGAACAGATACGCAGTATTTT
TRBJ2-7 | TRBV5-1 | TRBD2 | many | CASSSSTSGSIYEQYF | TGCGCCAGCAGCTCGTCAACTAGCGGGAGTATTTACGAGCAGTACTTC
TRBJ1-5 | TRBV12-3/TRBV12-4 | - | many | CASSLRGLGNQPQHF | TGTGCCAGCAGTTTAAGGGGTTTAGGCAATCAGCCCCAGCATTTT
TRBJ2-5 | TRBV27 | - | - | CASSLITGETQYF | TGTGCCAGCAGTTTAATTACGGGAGAGACCCAGTACTTC
TRBJ2-1 | TRBV20-1 | TRBD2 | few | CSVQTSGRAKFF | TGCAGTGTTCAGACTAGCGGGAGGGCCAAGTTCTTC
TRBJ2-1 | TRBV5-5 | - | - | CASALHRSSYNEQFF | TGTGCCAGCGCGCTACATCGAAGCTCCTACAATGAGCAGTTCTTC
TRBJ1-1 | TRBV7-9 | - | few | CASSLVDGTEAFF | TGCGCCAGCAGCTTAGTTGACGGAACGGAAGCTTTCTTT
TRBJ2-2 | TRBV18 | TRBD1 | - | CASSPLAVTGVFDGELFF | TGTGCCAGCTCACCACTAGCTGTGACAGGGGTTTTCGACGGGGAGCTGTTTTTT
TRBJ1-6 | TRBV20-1 | - | many | CSARPTPNSPLHF | TGCAGTGCTAGACCCACACCGAATTCACCCCTCCACTTT
TRBJ2-7 | TRBV11-3 | - | many | CASSLVDASVSYEQYF | TGTGCCAGCAGCTTAGTCGACGCTAGCGTCTCCTACGAGCAGTACTTC
TRBJ2-1 | TRBV28 | - | many | CASRLGVQGLPGNEQFF | TGTGCCAGCAGACTTGGGGTCCAGGGGCTCCCTGGGAATGAGCAGTTCTTC
TRBJ2-3 | TRBV20-1 | - | many | CSARDRADTQYF | TGCAGTGCTAGAGATAGGGCAGATACGCAGTATTTT
TRBJ2-5 | TRBV28 | TRBD2 | many | CASSRGGGYQETQYF | TGTGCCAGCAGCCGCGGGGGTGGATACCAAGAGACCCAGTACTTC
TRBJ2-1 | TRBV4-3 | - | - | CASSQVGFGGREQFF | TGCGCCAGCAGCCAAGTCGGGTTTGGGGGGCGTGAGCAGTTCTTC
TRBJ2-2 | TRBV6-4 | - | few | CASSTGNGELFF | TGTGCCAGCAGCACAGGGAACGGGGAGCTGTTTTTT
TRBJ1-4 | TRBV10-2 | - | - | CASSEGAQLKLFF | TGCGCCAGCAGTGAGGGAGCCCAGCTAAAACTGTTTTTT
TRBJ1-1 | TRBV19 | - | - | CASCRVPSGTEAFF | TGTGCCAGTTGCAGGGTCCCATCTGGCACTGAAGCTTTCTTT
TRBJ2-1 | TRBV12-3/TRBV12-4 | - | many | CASRGPGRHQTREQFF | TGTGCCAGCAGAGGTCCGGGACGCCATCAAACAAGGGAGCAGTTCTTC
TRBJ1-1 | TRBV12-3/TRBV12-4 | - | many | CASRPTLGPPIPMNTEAFF | TGTGCCAGCAGGCCAACCCTGGGACCGCCCATCCCCATGAACACTGAAGCTTTCTTT
TRBJ2-3 | TRBV7-2 | - | many | CASSLRQRTDTQYF | TGTGCCAGCAGCTTAAGGCAGAGGACAGATACGCAGTATTTT
TRBJ1-3 | TRBV18 | - | few | CASSYIRTGNTIYF | TGTGCCAGCTCCTACATACGTACTGGAAACACCATATATTTT
TRBJ2-3 | TRBV7-9 | TRBD2 | many | CASSLGASGRTSTDTQYF | TGTGCCAGCAGCTTAGGGGCTAGCGGGAGGACTAGCACAGATACGCAGTATTTT
TRBJ1-1 | TRBV7-9 | - | many | CASSLSGGKAFF | TGTGCCAGCAGCTTAAGTGGGGGGAAAGCTTTCTTT
TRBJ1-1 | TRBV27 | - | many | CASSRPRGAGNTEAFF | TGTGCCAGCAGCCGCCCTCGGGGGGCGGGAAACACTGAAGCTTTCTTT
TRBJ2-2 | TRBV6-1 | - | - | CARGGELFF | TGTGCCAGAGGCGGGGAGCTGTTTTTT
TRBJ2-1 | TRBV28 | - | - | CASSLLRDRDYNEQFF | TGTGCCAGCAGTTTATTGCGGGACCGTGACTACAATGAGCAGTTCTTC
TRBJ2-1 | TRBV7-6 | TRBD1 | many | CASSLGQGAISYNEQFF | TGTGCCAGCAGCTTAGGACAGGGGGCTATCTCCTACAATGAGCAGTTCTTC
TRBJ1-2 | TRBV29-1 | - | many | CSASTTSGYTF | TGCAGCGCTTCCACGACTAGCGGCTACACCTTC
TRBJ2-7 | TRBV24-1 | TRBD2 | many | CATSDPTSGDYEQYF | TGTGCCACCAGTGATCCAACTAGCGGGGACTACGAGCAGTACTTC